Reported below is one TCR beta chain. The V gene's germline CDR1 is MNHEY and CDR2 SVGAGI. The V and J ends lost 0 bases and 6 bases respectively, with 18 bases between them. The CDR3 consists of 16 residues. This sample was included in a study of immune evolution from preneoplasia to lung adenocarcinoma. TCRdb's copy holds only in-frame clones and misses some; the assay was immunoSEQ multiplex PCR. The data show around 6,600 clones, with around 85% seen just once and over 4% held by the top ten. The V call is TRBV6-5, the J call TRBJ2-7; D might be TRBD1 or TRBD2, each matching 6 bases. Sequencing input: FFPE invasive lung adenocarcinoma tissue. The TCR sequence derives from a person between 50 and 69 years old with lung adenocarcinoma. The CDR3 region is CASSYSGGRELGEQYF. CDR3 bases: TGTGCCAGCAGTTACTCTGGGGGGCGCGAGTTAGGCGAGCAGTACTTC.